This TCR beta chain is drawn from a study of cytomegalovirus exposure and HLA in healthy donors. Overall study results and limits: Later analysis placed DRB1 highest and HLA-C lowest in TCR association rates, which differed by HLA locus. Accounts indicate the classifier identified cytomegalovirus status with strong specificity and sensitivity. The study carried out a later analysis of TCR beta sequences. It associated roughly 17,000 of them with specific HLA alleles at a false discovery rate of 0.05. For most TCR beta V segments, an earlier analysis put the productive rate at about 87% or about 30% of the time.

The PCR employed 60 Vbeta primers together with 13 Jbeta primers. The assay was immunoSEQ multiplex PCR, and TCRdb's table has in-frame clones only and misses some. The repertoire holds 200,000 or so clones, 75% to 85% seen once, with roughly 1.3% in the top ten. V was trimmed by 5 bases and J by 4 bases, leaving 11 bases between them. This CDR3 has 13 amino acids. From germline, CDR1 is MNHEY and CDR2 SMNVEV (reference sequence). A note on this clone: Its antigen is currently unknown.

The receptor's source is a girl aged 10-17 years in good health and CMV-seronegative. The chain is built from TRBV27 and TRBJ1-2; no definite D call. The sequenced sample consisted of PBMCs. CDR3 DNA: TGTGCCAGCAGTCCAACCGCAGTCTATGGCTACACCTTC. Its translation: CASSPTAVYGYTF.